Here is one TCR beta chain with its context. These data are taken from a study of blood T cell repertoires in COVID-19. The wider study: Acute-phase and convalescent COVID-19 samples originated in the United States, Italy and Spain.

In the original workflow: Reference gene primer amplification yielded estimated nucleated cell counts. TCRdb's copy holds only in-frame clones and misses some; the assay was immunoSEQ multiplex PCR. For V, J and clone size, that table is used; D and trimming come from the DNA. The table records around 260,000 clones, 86% of them present only once. V was clipped by 3 bases and J by 1 base, with 16 bases between them. The CDR3 spans 16 residues. Germline V gives CDR1 LNHDA, CDR2 SQIVND (reference sequence). This clonotype originated in a young woman with active or convalescent COVID-19. The chain employs TRBV19 and TRBJ2-7; perhaps TRBD2 as D (5 bases). Source material: peripheral blood. In DNA form, the CDR3 reads TGTGCCAGTAGTATGAGGATGCGGAGGAGATCCTACGAGCAGTACTTC. Amino acids: CASSMRMRRRSYEQYF.